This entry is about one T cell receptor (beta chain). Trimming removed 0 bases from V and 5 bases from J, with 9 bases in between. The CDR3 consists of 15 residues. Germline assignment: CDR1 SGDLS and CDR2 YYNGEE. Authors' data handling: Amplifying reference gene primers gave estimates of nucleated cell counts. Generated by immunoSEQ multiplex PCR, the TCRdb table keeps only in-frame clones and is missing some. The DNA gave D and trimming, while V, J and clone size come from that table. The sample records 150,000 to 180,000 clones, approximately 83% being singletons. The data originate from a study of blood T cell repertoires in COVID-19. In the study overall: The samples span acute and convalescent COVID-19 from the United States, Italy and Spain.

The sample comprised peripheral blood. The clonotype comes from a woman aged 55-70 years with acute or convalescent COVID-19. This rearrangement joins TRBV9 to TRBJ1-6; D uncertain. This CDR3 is CASSVGGEHNSPLHF. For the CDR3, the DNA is TGTGCCAGCAGCGTAGGAGGAGAGCATAATTCACCCCTCCACTTT.